This entry concerns a single T cell receptor beta chain. Its antigen is unknown. Per-nucleotide qualities are absent, and no much larger clonotype sits a single base away. Including the terminal cysteine and phenylalanine, the CDR3 comprises 15 residues. Kept here is only the CDR3 DNA, which spans 45 bases and is read in frame from base 1. CDR1 and CDR2 are read off the germline V gene as MNHNS and SASEGT. Germline trimming amounts to 2 bases on V and 0 bases on J, with 3 as the count of junction bases outside the gene matches. Sample time point, as interpreted from the label and publication: baseline before first vaccination. Vaccinee samples were obtained from the UK trials COV001 and COV002, which included a single-blind randomized controlled phase 2/3 trial of AZD1222 (ChAdOx1 nCoV-19) in healthy adults. Trial participant PBMC samples were collected at day 0 and day 28 after the second dose for TCRbeta chain sequencing.

The data stem from a study of T cell responses to AZD1222 COVID-19 vaccine (TCRdb year 2021). For the study in its entirety: AZD1222 recipients whose second dose came at about 4 weeks and those whose second dose came at about 12 weeks were combined into one group, since spike-specific TCR depth and breadth did not differ between the two schedules. Trial participants were enrolled into age subgroups of 18-55, 56-69 and 70-plus years, which contained about 150, 28 and 57 TCR-sequenced participants, respectively. A total of 230 or so trial participants underwent TCR sequencing, of whom approximately 210 received two doses of AZD1222 and 26 received two doses of the MenACWY control vaccine. Study-level results and caveats: Epitopes outside the regions mutated in the B.1.351 and B.1.1.7 variants were reportedly recognized by nearly half of the unique spike-specific TCRs. Vaccine-associated CD4 TCRs spanned the whole spike protein, with dominant responses in regions 160-218 and 743-854. Most participants were white British and females outnumbered males, and the authors suggested that clonal diversity may have been underestimated. In the small 56-69-year group, the increase in depth fell short of significance, most likely because of low power. Only a handful of AZD1222 recipients were SARS-CoV-2 seropositive at baseline, limiting conclusions about previously exposed vaccinees. Spike-specific TCR breadth and depth rose significantly after two AZD1222 doses compared with day 0 and with MenACWY recipients. Because no samples from the day 14 peak response were available, repertoires could be characterized only after the peak T cell response.

The CDR3 regions of human TCRbeta chains were analyzed by immunosequencing. On the study's bioinformatics: TCRs in the repertoires were matched against a reference library of SARS-CoV-2-specific TCRs that had been generated with the MIRA antigen-specificity platform. Breadth was defined as the fraction of unique TCRs that were SARS-CoV-2-associated. Depth was defined as the fraction of total T cells that were SARS-CoV-2-associated. Using the MIRA data, every spike-specific TCR was mapped to the spike region that the TCR reacted to and assigned to either a CD4 or a CD8 class. Log10-transformed breadth and depth values were compared by one-way ANOVA with Sidak's multiple comparisons tests. Sourced from immuneACCESS, this table was stored by TCRdb with only in-frame sequences that have V and J called. A share of the clones is absent; for the studies checked, an unresolved V gene accounts for under half, and the remainder has no known explanation. V, J and clone size are taken as reported in that table, and D and trimming were inferred from the DNA itself. The sample table lists under 150,000 clones, under 95% of them with a count of one. The ten largest clones capture roughly 5% of the sample.

This receptor was taken from an adult in good health. The chain is made from TRBV6-1 and TRBJ1-2, with 7 junctional bases fitting TRBD1. This material consisted of peripheral blood, taken on day 0 of AZD1222 vaccination. CDR3 protein: CASSEWRGPNYGYTF. The DNA is as follows: TGTGCCAGCAGTGAATGGAGGGGGCCTAACTATGGCTACACCTTC.